These T cell receptor beta chains were read from a single sample in a study of graft-versus-host responses after intestinal transplantation. Here immunoSEQ multiplex PCR was the method, and the copy in TCRdb shows in-frame clones only, minus some. The repertoire has 15,000 to 17,000 clones, around 74% of them found once; the top ten carry roughly 3%. Material: ileum tissue, obtained 14 days after transplant. These receptors all stem from a human patient who received an intestinal transplant, so some T cells may come from the graft donor. The CDR3 runs from the conserved cysteine through the conserved F or W. The D gene is left open where the match is weak. Some rows mark clone size as missing; the rest say once, few, many or name a class of expanded clone.

d_gene	abundance	len	v_gene	j_gene	CDR3aa	CDR3nt
NA	NA	11	TRBV7-6	TRBJ1-2	CASSPGDGYTF	TGTGCCAGCAGCCCGGGGGATGGCTACACCTTC
NA	NA	12	TRBV6-1	TRBJ2-3	CASSGYTDTQYF	TGTGCCAGCAGTGGGTACACAGATACGCAGTATTTT
TRBD1	NA	15	TRBV6-4	TRBJ2-3	CASSDSGGGTDTQYF	TGTGCCAGCAGTGACTCAGGGGGCGGCACAGATACGCAGTATTTT
TRBD1	NA	15	TRBV7-9	TRBJ2-7	CASSLKVGQNYEQYF	TGTGCCAGCAGCTTAAAGGTGGGACAGAACTACGAGCAGTACTTC
NA	NA	14	TRBV5-5	TRBJ2-3	CASSLGAEGHTQYF	TGTGCCAGCAGCTTGGGAGCGGAGGGTCATACGCAGTATTTT
NA	NA	15	TRBV27	TRBJ1-1	CASSLEGSGNTEAFF	TGTGCCAGCAGTTTAGAGGGCTCCGGGAACACTGAAGCTTTCTTT
TRBD2	NA	17	TRBV5-4	TRBJ2-3	CASSWGLAYDSTDTQYF	TGTGCCAGCAGCTGGGGACTAGCATATGATAGCACAGATACGCAGTATTTT
TRBD2	NA	19	TRBV10-2	TRBJ2-2	CASSEVRTSGRRVTGELFF	TGCGCCAGCAGTGAGGTGCGGACTAGCGGGAGAAGAGTGACCGGGGAGCTGTTTTTT
TRBD1	NA	13	TRBV5-6	TRBJ2-5	CASSSDRAETQYF	TGTGCCAGCAGTTCGGACAGGGCAGAGACCCAGTACTTC
NA	NA	15	TRBV29-1	TRBJ1-3	CSVETTGFAKNTIYF	TGCAGCGTTGAAACAACAGGGTTTGCAAAAAACACCATATATTTT
NA	NA	13	TRBV19	TRBJ2-1	CASSIIRREGQFF	TGTGCCAGTAGTATAATAAGGAGAGAGGGGCAGTTCTTC
NA	NA	14	TRBV5-1	TRBJ2-5	CASGGGTNSETQYF	TGCGCCAGCGGGGGCGGGACGAATTCGGAGACCCAGTACTTC
TRBD2	NA	15	TRBV27	TRBJ2-1	CASSLDRAGVDEQFF	TGTGCCAGCAGTTTAGACCGGGCGGGAGTCGATGAGCAGTTCTTC
NA	NA	13	TRBV6-5	TRBJ1-5	CASSYNLGQPQHF	TGTGCCAGCAGTTACAATTTGGGTCAGCCCCAGCATTTT
NA	NA	16	TRBV18	TRBJ1-5	CASSPGAGKDNQPQHF	TGTGCCAGCTCACCAGGGGCGGGTAAGGACAATCAGCCCCAGCATTTT
TRBD1	few	15	TRBV5-1	TRBJ1-2	CASSLYLGQDYGYTF	TGCGCCAGCAGCCTTTACCTAGGACAGGACTATGGCTACACCTTC
TRBD2	NA	15	TRBV4-1	TRBJ2-7	CASSQDGSGGYEQYF	TGCGCCAGCAGCCAAGATGGTAGCGGGGGCTACGAGCAGTACTTC
NA	few	13	TRBV29-1	TRBJ2-7	CSVETGSSYEQYF	TGCAGCGTTGAAACAGGAAGCTCCTACGAGCAGTACTTC
TRBD2	NA	15	TRBV7-9	TRBJ2-1	CASSFWAGEGNEQFF	TGTGCCAGCAGCTTTTGGGCGGGAGAAGGAAATGAGCAGTTCTTC
NA	few	14	TRBV7-9	TRBJ1-2	CASSIPEVDYGYTF	TGTGCCAGCAGCATACCGGAGGTTGACTATGGCTACACCTTC
TRBD1	NA	16	TRBV27	TRBJ1-1	CASSWGTGGLGTEAFF	TGTGCCAGCAGTTGGGGGACAGGGGGCTTAGGCACTGAAGCTTTCTTT
TRBD1	NA	15	TRBV11-3	TRBJ2-5	CAPSPGQGAEETQYF	TGTGCCCCCTCCCCGGGACAGGGGGCTGAAGAGACCCAGTACTTC
NA	few	14	TRBV6-5	TRBJ2-7	CASSYSASAYEQYF	TGTGCCAGCAGTTACTCGGCAAGCGCCTACGAGCAGTACTTC
TRBD2	NA	17	TRBV4-1	TRBJ2-3	CASSYEPSGNGADTQYF	TGCGCCAGCAGCTATGAACCTAGCGGGAACGGGGCAGATACGCAGTATTTT
NA	NA	17	TRBV5-1	TRBJ2-1	CASSLDPALSSYNEQFF	TGCGCCAGCAGCTTGGATCCCGCTCTAAGCTCCTACAATGAGCAGTTCTTC
NA	NA	18	TRBV11-3	TRBJ2-6	CASSSRPSRQSRANVLTF	TGTGCCAGCAGCAGCCGGCCCTCTCGACAAAGTCGGGCCAACGTCCTGACTTTC
NA	NA	11	TRBV10-3	TRBJ2-7	CAIKWRNEQYF	TGTGCCATCAAATGGAGAAACGAGCAGTACTTC
NA	NA	15	TRBV7-9	TRBJ2-3	CASTRGRGSTDTQYF	TGTGCCAGCACCAGGGGGAGGGGTTCCACAGATACGCAGTATTTT
NA	NA	14	TRBV5-1	TRBJ1-1	CASSKGTGIGEAFF	TGCGCCAGCAGCAAAGGGACGGGGATCGGTGAAGCTTTCTTT
NA	NA	17	TRBV4-1	TRBJ1-4	CASSQELSVLTSEKLFF	TGCGCCAGCAGCCAAGAGTTATCCGTGTTAACCTCTGAAAAACTGTTTTTT
NA	NA	12	TRBV2	TRBJ1-4	CASSTGNEKLFF	TGTGCCAGCAGTACAGGGAATGAAAAACTGTTTTTT
NA	NA	15	TRBV7-6	TRBJ2-3	CASSFLSAGGDTQYF	TGTGCCAGCAGCTTCCTCAGCGCCGGGGGAGATACGCAGTATTTT
NA	once	13	TRBV7-2	TRBJ1-1	CASSLVGPDEAFF	TGTGCCAGCAGCTTAGTAGGGCCAGACGAAGCTTTCTTT
TRBD1	NA	15	TRBV4-2	TRBJ2-7	CASSQVQGAFYEQYF	TGTGCCAGCAGCCAAGTTCAGGGGGCGTTCTACGAGCAGTACTTC
NA	once	16	TRBV2	TRBJ1-6	CASRTDSSNYNSPLHF	TGTGCCAGCAGAACGGACAGTTCTAACTATAATTCACCCCTCCACTTT
NA	few	11	TRBV30	TRBJ1-2	CAWSTYYGYTF	TGTGCCTGGAGTACATACTATGGCTACACCTTC
TRBD2	once	16	TRBV27	TRBJ2-5	CASSYNSGRGEETQYF	TGTGCCAGCAGTTATAATAGCGGGAGGGGGGAAGAGACCCAGTACTTC